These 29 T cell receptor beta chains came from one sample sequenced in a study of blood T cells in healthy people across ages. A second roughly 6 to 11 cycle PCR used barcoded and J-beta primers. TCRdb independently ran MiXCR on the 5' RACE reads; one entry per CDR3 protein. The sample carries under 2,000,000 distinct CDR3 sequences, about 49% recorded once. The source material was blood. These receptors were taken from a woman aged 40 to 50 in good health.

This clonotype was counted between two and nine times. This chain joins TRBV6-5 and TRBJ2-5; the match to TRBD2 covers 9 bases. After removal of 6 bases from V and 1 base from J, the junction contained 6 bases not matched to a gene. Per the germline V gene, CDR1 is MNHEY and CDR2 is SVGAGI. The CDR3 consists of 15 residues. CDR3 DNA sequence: TGTGCCAGCAGGCAGCGGGGGGTCCCCCAAGAGACCCAGTACTTC. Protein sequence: CASRQRGVPQETQYF.

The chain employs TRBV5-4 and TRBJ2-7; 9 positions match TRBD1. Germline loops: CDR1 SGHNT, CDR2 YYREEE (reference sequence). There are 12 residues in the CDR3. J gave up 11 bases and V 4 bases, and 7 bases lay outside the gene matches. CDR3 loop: CASSRPRDREYF. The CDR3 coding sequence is TGTGCCAGCAGCAGACCCCGGGACAGGGAGTACTTC.

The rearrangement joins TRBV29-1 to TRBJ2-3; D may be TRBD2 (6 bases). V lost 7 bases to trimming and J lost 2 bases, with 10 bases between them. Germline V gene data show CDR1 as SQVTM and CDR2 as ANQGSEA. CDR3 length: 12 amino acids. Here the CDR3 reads CSGDSPTDTQYF. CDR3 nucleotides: TGCAGCGGGGACTCCCCCACAGATACGCAGTATTTT.

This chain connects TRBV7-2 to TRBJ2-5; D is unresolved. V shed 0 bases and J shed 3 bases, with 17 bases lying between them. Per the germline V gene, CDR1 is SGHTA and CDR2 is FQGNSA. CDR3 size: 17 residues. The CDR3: CASSLAVRRIQEETQYF. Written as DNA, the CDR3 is TGTGCCAGCAGCTTAGCCGTCCGAAGGATCCAAGAAGAGACCCAGTACTTC.

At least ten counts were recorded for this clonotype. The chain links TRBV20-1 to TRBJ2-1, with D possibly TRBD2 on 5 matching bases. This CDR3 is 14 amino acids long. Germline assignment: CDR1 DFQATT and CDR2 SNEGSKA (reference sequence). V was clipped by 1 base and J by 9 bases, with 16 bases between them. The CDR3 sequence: CSARAGFDHGEQFF. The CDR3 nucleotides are TGCAGTGCTAGAGCGGGATTCGATCATGGTGAGCAGTTCTTC.

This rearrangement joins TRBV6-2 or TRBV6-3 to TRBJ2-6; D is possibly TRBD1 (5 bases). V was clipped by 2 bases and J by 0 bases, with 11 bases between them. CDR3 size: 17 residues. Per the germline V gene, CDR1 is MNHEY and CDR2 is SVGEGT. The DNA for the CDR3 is TGTGCCAGCAGTTACGACAGAATGAGCTCTGGGGCCAACGTCCTGACTTTC. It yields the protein CASSYDRMSSGANVLTF.

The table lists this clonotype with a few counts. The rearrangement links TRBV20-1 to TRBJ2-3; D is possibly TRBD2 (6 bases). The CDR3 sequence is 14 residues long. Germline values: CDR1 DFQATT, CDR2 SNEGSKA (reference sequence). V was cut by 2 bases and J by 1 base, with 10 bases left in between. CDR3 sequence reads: CSARRGIGTDTQYF. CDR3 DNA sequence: TGCAGTGCTAGACGCGGGATAGGCACAGATACGCAGTATTTT.

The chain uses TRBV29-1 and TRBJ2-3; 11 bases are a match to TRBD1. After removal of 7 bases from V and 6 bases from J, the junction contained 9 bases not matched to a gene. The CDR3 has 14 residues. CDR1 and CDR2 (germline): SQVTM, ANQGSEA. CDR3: CSALDRGQRDTQYF. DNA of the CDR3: TGCAGCGCCCTGGACAGGGGGCAGCGGGATACGCAGTATTTT.

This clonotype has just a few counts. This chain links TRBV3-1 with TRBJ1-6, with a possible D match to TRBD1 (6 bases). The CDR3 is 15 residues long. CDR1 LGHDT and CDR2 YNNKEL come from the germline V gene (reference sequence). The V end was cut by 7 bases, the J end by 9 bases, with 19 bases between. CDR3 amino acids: CASKTEGVTSSPLHF. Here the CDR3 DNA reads TGTGCCAGCAAAACCGAGGGGGTGACTAGTTCACCCCTCCACTTT. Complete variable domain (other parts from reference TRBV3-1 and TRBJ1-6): DTAVSQTPKYLVTQMGNDKSIKCEQNLGHDTMYWYKQDSKKFLKIMFSYNNKELIINETVPNRFSPKSPDKAHLNLHINSLELGDSAVYFCASKTEGVTSSPLHFGNGTRLTVT.

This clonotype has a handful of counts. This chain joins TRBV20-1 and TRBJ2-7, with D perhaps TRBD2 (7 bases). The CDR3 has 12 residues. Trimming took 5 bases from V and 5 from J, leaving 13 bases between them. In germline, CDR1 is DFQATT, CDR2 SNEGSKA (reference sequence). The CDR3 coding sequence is TGCAGTGCTCAAAGGGGGGGCGACGAGCAGTACTTC. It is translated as CSAQRGGDEQYF.

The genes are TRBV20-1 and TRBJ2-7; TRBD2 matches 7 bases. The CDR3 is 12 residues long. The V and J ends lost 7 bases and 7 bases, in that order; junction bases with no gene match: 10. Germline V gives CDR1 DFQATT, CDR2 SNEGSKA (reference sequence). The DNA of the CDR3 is TGCAGTGGGGAATGGGAGGGCCATGAGCAGTACTTC. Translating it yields CSGEWEGHEQYF.

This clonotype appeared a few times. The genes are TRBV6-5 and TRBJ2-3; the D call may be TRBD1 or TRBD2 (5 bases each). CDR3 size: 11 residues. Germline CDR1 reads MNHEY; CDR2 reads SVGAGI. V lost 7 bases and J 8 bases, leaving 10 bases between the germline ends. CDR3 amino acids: CASTHGGTQYF. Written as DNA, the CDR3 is TGTGCCAGCACCCATGGGGGTACGCAGTATTTT.

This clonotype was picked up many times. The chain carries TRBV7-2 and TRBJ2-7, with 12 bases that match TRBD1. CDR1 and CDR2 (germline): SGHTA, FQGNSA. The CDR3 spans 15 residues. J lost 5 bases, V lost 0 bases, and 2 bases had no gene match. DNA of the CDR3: TGTGCCAGCAGCTTAGCGGGACAGGGGGCTAACGAGCAGTACTTC. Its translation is CASSLAGQGANEQYF.

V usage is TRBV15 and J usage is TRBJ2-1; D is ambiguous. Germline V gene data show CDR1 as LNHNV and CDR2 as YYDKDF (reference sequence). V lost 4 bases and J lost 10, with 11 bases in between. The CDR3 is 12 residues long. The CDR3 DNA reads TGTGCCACCAGCATTTTAGGGTACGAGCAGTTCTTC. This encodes CATSILGYEQFF.

CDR3 in amino acids: CASPLGDEQFF. The CDR3 nucleotides read TGTGCCAGCCCCTTGGGAGATGAGCAGTTCTTC. This chain uses TRBV2 with TRBJ2-1; perhaps TRBD2 as D (5 bases). Germline V gene data show CDR1 as SNHLY and CDR2 as FYNNEI. The CDR3 extends over 11 amino acids. The ends were cut back, 8 bases at V and 8 bases at J, with 10 bases in the middle.

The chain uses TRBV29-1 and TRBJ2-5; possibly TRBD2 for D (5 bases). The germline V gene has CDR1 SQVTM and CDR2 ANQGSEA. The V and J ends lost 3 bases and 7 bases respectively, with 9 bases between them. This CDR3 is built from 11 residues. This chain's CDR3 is CSVDAGRTQYF. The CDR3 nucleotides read TGCAGCGTTGATGCGGGCCGGACCCAGTACTTC.

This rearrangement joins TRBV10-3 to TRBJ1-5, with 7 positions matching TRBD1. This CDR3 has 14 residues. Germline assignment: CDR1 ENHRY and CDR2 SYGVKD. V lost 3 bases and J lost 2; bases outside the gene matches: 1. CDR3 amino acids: CAISETGGNQPQHF. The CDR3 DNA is TGTGCCATCAGTGAAACAGGGGGCAATCAGCCCCAGCATTTT.

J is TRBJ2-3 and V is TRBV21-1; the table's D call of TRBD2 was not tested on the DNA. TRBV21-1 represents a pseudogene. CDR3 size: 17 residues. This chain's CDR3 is CASVDRAALGGPDTQYF. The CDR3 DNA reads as TGTGCCAGCGTCGACCGAGCAGCCCTCGGAGGCCCAGATACGCAGTATTTT.

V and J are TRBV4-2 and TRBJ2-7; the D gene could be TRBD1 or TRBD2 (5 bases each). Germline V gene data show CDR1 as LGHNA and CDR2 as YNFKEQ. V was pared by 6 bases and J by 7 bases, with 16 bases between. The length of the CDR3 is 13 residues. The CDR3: CASRGEGFGEQYF. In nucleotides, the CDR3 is TGTGCCAGCAGAGGAGAGGGGTTCGGGGAGCAGTACTTC.

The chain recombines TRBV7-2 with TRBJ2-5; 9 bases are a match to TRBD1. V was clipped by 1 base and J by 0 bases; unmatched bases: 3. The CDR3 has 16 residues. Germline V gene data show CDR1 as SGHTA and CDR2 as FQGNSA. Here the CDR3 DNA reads TGTGCCAGCAGCTTAGGGGGACAGGGATACCAAGAGACCCAGTACTTC. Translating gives CASSLGGQGYQETQYF.

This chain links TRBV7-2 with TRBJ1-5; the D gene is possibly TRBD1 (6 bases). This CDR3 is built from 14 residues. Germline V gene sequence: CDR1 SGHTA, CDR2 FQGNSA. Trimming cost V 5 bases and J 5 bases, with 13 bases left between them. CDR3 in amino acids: CASSQGGGDQPQHF. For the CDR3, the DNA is TGTGCCAGCAGCCAAGGGGGGGGGGATCAGCCCCAGCATTTT.

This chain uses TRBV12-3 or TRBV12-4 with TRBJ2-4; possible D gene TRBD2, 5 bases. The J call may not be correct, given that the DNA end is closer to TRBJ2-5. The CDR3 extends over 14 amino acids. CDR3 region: CASSLGMREQTQYF. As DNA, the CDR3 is TGTGCCAGCAGTTTGGGTATGAGGGAACAGACCCAGTACTTC.

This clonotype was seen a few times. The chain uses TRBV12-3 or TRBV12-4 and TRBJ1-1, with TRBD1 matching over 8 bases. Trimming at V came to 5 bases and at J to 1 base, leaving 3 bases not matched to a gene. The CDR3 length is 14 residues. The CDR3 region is CASSPRGRNTEAFF. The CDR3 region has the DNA TGTGCCAGCAGTCCCAGGGGGCGGAACACTGAAGCTTTCTTT.

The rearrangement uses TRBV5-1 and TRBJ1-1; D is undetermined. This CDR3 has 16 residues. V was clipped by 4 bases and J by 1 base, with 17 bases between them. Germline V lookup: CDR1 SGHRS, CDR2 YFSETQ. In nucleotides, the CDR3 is TGCGCCAGCAGCCCCAGAGGCGGACTACAGAACACTGAAGCTTTCTTT. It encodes CASSPRGGLQNTEAFF. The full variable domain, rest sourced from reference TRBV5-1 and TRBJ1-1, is KAGVTQTPRYLIKTRGQQVTLSCSPISGHRSVSWYQQTPGQGLQFLFEYFSETQRNKGNFPGRFSGRQFSNSRSEMNVSTLELGDSALYLCASSPRGGLQNTEAFFGQGTRLTVV.

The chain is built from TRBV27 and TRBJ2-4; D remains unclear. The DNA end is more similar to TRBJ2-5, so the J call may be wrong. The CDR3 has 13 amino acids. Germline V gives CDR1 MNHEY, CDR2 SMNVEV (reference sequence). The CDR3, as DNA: TGTGCCAGCAGTTTATCGGCCTTGGAGACCCAGTACTTC. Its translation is CASSLSALETQYF.

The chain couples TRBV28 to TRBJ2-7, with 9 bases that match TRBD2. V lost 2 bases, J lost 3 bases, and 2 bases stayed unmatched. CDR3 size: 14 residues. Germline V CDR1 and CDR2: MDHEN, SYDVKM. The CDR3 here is CASSLPSGIYEQYF. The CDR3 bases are TGTGCCAGCAGTTTACCTAGCGGGATCTACGAGCAGTACTTC.

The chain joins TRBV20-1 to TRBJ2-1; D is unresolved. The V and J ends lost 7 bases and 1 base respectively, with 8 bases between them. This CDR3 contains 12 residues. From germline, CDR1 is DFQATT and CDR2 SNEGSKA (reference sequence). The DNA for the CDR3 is TGCAGTGGAAGACGTTCCTACAATGAGCAGTTCTTC. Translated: CSGRRSYNEQFF.

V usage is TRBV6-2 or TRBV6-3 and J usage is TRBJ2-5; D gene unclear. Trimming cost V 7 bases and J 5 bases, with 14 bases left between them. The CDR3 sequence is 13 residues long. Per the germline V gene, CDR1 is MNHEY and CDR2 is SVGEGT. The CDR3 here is CASNLPPQETQYF. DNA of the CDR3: TGTGCCAGCAACCTTCCCCCCCAGGAGACCCAGTACTTC.

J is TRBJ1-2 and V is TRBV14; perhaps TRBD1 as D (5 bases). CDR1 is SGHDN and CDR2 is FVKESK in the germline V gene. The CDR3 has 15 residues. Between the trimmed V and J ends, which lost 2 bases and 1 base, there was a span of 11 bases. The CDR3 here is CASSQIGASNYGYTF. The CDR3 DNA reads TGTGCCAGCAGCCAAATAGGGGCCAGTAACTATGGCTACACCTTC.